The 24 T cell receptor beta chains below were found in one sample sequenced in a study of technical replicates of blood from a handful of donors. Sequencing used immunoSEQ multiplex PCR; TCRdb keeps in-frame clones, though not all of them. The sample includes roughly 80,000 clones, approximately 91% of them seen just once. The sequenced material came from T cells isolated from PBMCs. All receptors come from a human donor in good health.

The J gene is TRBJ2-5, the V gene TRBV6-1; the D gene is possibly TRBD2 (6 bases). Germline V CDR1 and CDR2: MNHNS, SASEGT. This CDR3 contains 14 residues. V was clipped by 0 bases and J by 1 base, with 6 bases between them. CDR3 sequence (DNA): TGTGCCAGCAGTGAAGCGGGACTCCAAGAGACCCAGTACTTC. Its protein is CASSEAGLQETQYF.

This clone occurred once. Other DNA sequences in the sample encode the same CDR3. The chain recombines TRBV5-1 with TRBJ2-1; 10 bases align to TRBD2. V dropped 4 bases and J dropped 0; count of bases not matched to a gene: 4. In germline, CDR1 is SGHRS, CDR2 YFSETQ. This CDR3 is 16 amino acids long. In DNA, the CDR3 is TGCGCCAGCAGCAGGACTAGCGGAAGCTCCTACAATGAGCAGTTCTTC. Residues: CASSRTSGSSYNEQFF.

The CDR3 DNA follows: TGTGCCAGCAGCCAAGAGGACAGGGGGATTACCGGGGAGCTGTTTTTT. Amino acids: CASSQEDRGITGELFF. The chain combines TRBV4-2 with TRBJ2-2, with 10 positions matching TRBD1. Germline-derived CDR1 and CDR2 are LGHNA and YNFKEQ. This CDR3 has 16 residues. V lost 0 bases, J lost 5 bases, and 3 bases stayed unmatched.

The chain is built from TRBV6-5 and TRBJ1-3; perhaps TRBD1 as D (6 bases). V gave up 5 bases and J gave up 4 bases, with 15 bases separating them. The CDR3 has 15 residues. Germline CDR1 reads MNHEY; CDR2 reads SVGAGI. CDR3 protein: CASSRGGTYGNTIYF. The CDR3 nucleotides are TGTGCCAGCAGTCGGGGGGGGACATACGGAAACACCATATATTTT.

V gene TRBV11-3 combines with J gene TRBJ1-1; D ambiguous. Per germline, CDR1 SGHNT and CDR2 YENEEA. The CDR3 totals 12 residues. The ends were cut back, 8 bases at V and 2 bases at J, with 9 bases in the middle. The CDR3 protein is CASRKLNTEAFF. The CDR3 region has the DNA TGTGCCAGCCGTAAGCTCAACACTGAAGCTTTCTTT.

To note about this clone: The same CDR3 can be traced to other DNA sequences in this sample. The chain carries TRBV10-3 and TRBJ2-7; possible D gene TRBD2, 5 bases. Between the trimmed V and J ends, which lost 3 bases and 0 bases, there was a span of 9 bases. The CDR3 has 14 amino acids. The germline V gene has CDR1 ENHRY and CDR2 SYGVKD. The CDR3 reads CAISDGDSSYEQYF. CDR3 bases: TGTGCCATCAGTGACGGGGATAGCTCCTACGAGCAGTACTTC.

The chain uses TRBV10-2 and TRBJ2-3, with 9 bases fitting TRBD1. This CDR3 region has 15 residues. From germline, CDR1 is WSHSY and CDR2 SAAADI. V gave up 0 bases and J gave up 4 bases; unmatched junction bases: 2. The CDR3 sequence: CASSESGQGPDTQYF. The CDR3 DNA reads TGCGCCAGCAGTGAGTCAGGACAGGGGCCAGATACGCAGTATTTT.

On this clone: One end of the junction varies from germline; a read error may be responsible. This chain connects TRBV7-7 to TRBJ2-7, with D perhaps TRBD2 (6 bases). CDR1 SSHAT and CDR2 FNYEAQ come from the germline V gene (reference sequence). The CDR3 covers 15 residues. CDR3 nucleotides: TGTGCTAGCAGTCCCGGGACTGAGGGGCCTTACGAGCAGTACTTC. Translation: CASSPGTEGPYEQYF.

This clone was observed once. This chain uses TRBV7-9 with TRBJ1-4, with unresolved D. The CDR3 totals 16 residues. Per the germline V gene, CDR1 is SEHNR and CDR2 is FQNEAQ (reference sequence). Trimming took off 4 bases at V and 0 bases at J, with 12 bases between the two ends. CDR3 nucleotide sequence: TGTGCCAGCAGCTGGCTGAGGATTGCAACTAATGAAAAACTGTTTTTT. Encoded protein: CASSWLRIATNEKLFF.

V usage is TRBV10-3 and J usage is TRBJ1-2; 7 bases are a match to TRBD1. The ends lost 8 bases at V and 8 bases at J; junction bases unmatched: 8. This CDR3 region has 12 residues. The germline V gene has CDR1 ENHRY and CDR2 SYGVKD. The CDR3 is CAIPDRNNGYTF. CDR3 nucleotide sequence: TGTGCCATCCCGGACAGGAATAACGGCTACACCTTC.

The chain recombines TRBV2 with TRBJ2-7, with D hard to call. The CDR3 totals 12 residues. Germline CDR1 SNHLY, CDR2 FYNNEI. Trimming took off 9 bases at V and 1 base at J, with 10 bases between the two ends. This chain's CDR3 is CARSSISYEQYF. As DNA, the CDR3 is TGTGCCAGATCCAGTATTTCCTACGAGCAGTACTTC.

This chain uses TRBV4-2 with TRBJ2-7, with D tentatively TRBD2 (7 bases). In germline, CDR1 is LGHNA, CDR2 YNFKEQ. V shed 4 bases and J shed 1 base, with 20 bases lying between them. The CDR3 totals 17 residues. The CDR3 sequence is CASSPEVGGAYSYEQYF. In DNA, the CDR3 is TGTGCCAGCAGCCCAGAGGTGGGGGGGGCGTATTCCTACGAGCAGTACTTC.

The rearrangement links TRBV4-1 to TRBJ2-1; 7 bases align to TRBD2. CDR1 is MGHRA, CDR2 YSYEKL, per germline. The CDR3 runs to 17 residues. Losses at the gene ends were 1 base for V and 9 bases for J; bases not matched to a gene: 15. CDR3 sequence reads: CASSQVSLANLPGEQFF. The CDR3 bases are TGCGCCAGCAGCCAAGTATCACTAGCGAACCTCCCCGGTGAGCAGTTCTTC.

The chain combines TRBV5-1 with TRBJ2-1, with TRBD2 matching over 7 bases. Germline-derived CDR1 and CDR2 are SGHRS and YFSETQ. The CDR3 sequence is 14 residues long. With V trimmed by 2 bases and J by 5 bases, 4 bases remained unmatched. The CDR3 DNA sequence: TGCGCCAGCAGCTTCGGGACTACCAACAATGAGCAGTTCTTC. This sequence encodes CASSFGTTNNEQFF.

Only one count was recorded for this clone. The chain recombines TRBV6-5 with TRBJ1-2; a possible D gene is TRBD1 (5 bases). CDR1 and CDR2 (germline): MNHEY, SVGAGI. Trimming left V 7 bases short and J 3 bases short, with 12 bases between. The CDR3 covers 13 residues. CDR3 in amino acids: CASMGQAHYGYTF. The CDR3 DNA reads TGTGCCAGCATGGGGCAGGCTCACTATGGCTACACCTTC.

This CDR3 reads CASSSVAGAIGELFF. The CDR3 DNA reads as TGTGCCAGCTCCAGCGTAGCGGGAGCGATCGGGGAGCTGTTTTTT. The chain carries TRBV6-1 and TRBJ2-2, with 9 bases aligning to TRBD2. V trimming: 8 bases; J trimming: 7 bases; junction bases outside the gene matches: 11. The CDR3 is made up of 15 amino acids. Germline V CDR1 and CDR2: MNHNS, SASEGT.

The chain has TRBV10-2 and TRBJ2-5; 11 bases are a match to TRBD2. Germline CDR1 is WSHSY and CDR2 is SAAADI. The CDR3 is 17 residues long. Trimming took 8 bases from V and 4 from J; bases not matched to a gene: 15. CDR3 coding DNA: TGCGCCAGCCGATCCGGTGTTAGCGGGAGGGTAGGAGAGACCCAGTACTTC. Its translation is CASRSGVSGRVGETQYF.

V and J are TRBV27 and TRBJ2-7; TRBD1 might be the D (6 bases). Trimming pared 2 bases from V and 6 bases from J, leaving 11 bases between. Germline CDR1 is MNHEY and CDR2 is SMNVEV (reference sequence). The CDR3 is made up of 13 amino acids. The CDR3 here is CASSLDRWGEQYF. The DNA for the CDR3 is TGTGCCAGCAGTTTAGACAGGTGGGGCGAGCAGTACTTC.

The chain has TRBV4-1 and TRBJ2-1, with TRBD2 matching over 11 bases. Germline V gene sequence: CDR1 MGHRA, CDR2 YSYEKL. The CDR3 has 15 residues. The ends lost 0 bases at V and 8 bases at J; junction bases unmatched: 3. The CDR3 nucleotides are TGCGCCAGCAGCCAAGATAGCGGGAGGGTGGATGAGCAGTTCTTC. Protein: CASSQDSGRVDEQFF.

The chain links TRBV7-9 to TRBJ1-5; weak D call: TRBD1 (5 bases). Per germline, CDR1 SEHNR and CDR2 FQNEAQ (reference sequence). V lost 0 bases to trimming and J lost 8 bases, with 14 bases between them. The CDR3 is 15 amino acids. CDR3 sequence: CASSLANGRGEPQHF. In DNA, the CDR3 is TGTGCCAGCAGCTTAGCGAACGGGAGGGGTGAGCCCCAGCATTTT. Combining the CDR3 with reference TRBV7-9 and TRBJ1-5 gives the whole variable domain DTGVSQNPRHKITKRGQNVTFRCDPISEHNRLYWYRQTLGQGPEFLTYFQNEAQLEKSRLLSDRFSAERPKGSFSTLEIQRTEQGDSAMYLCASSLANGRGEPQHFGDGTRLSIL.

The chain links TRBV29-1 to TRBJ2-7; 10 bases are shared with TRBD1. The CDR3 contains 15 residues. V was clipped by 5 bases and J by 3 bases; unmatched bases: 10. The V gene's germline CDR1 is SQVTM and CDR2 ANQGSEA. The CDR3 sequence: CSVNSGDRGLYEQYF. DNA for the CDR3: TGCAGCGTTAATTCGGGCGACAGGGGGCTCTACGAGCAGTACTTC.

The chain carries TRBV7-8 and TRBJ2-3; 8 positions agree with TRBD2. Germline trimming cut 1 base from V and 4 bases from J; bases unmatched to any gene: 4. CDR3 length: 15 amino acids. The germline V gene encodes CDR1 SGHVS and CDR2 FQNEAQ. CDR3 in DNA: TGTGCCAGCAGCTTAGGAGCGGGAGTTGCAGATACGCAGTATTTT. It codes for CASSLGAGVADTQYF.

This rearrangement joins TRBV9 to TRBJ2-3; 15 nucleotides match TRBD2. The germline V gene has CDR1 SGDLS and CDR2 YYNGEE. Trimming at V came to 0 bases and at J to 2 bases, leaving 4 bases not matched to a gene. The CDR3 consists of 18 residues. CDR3: CASSVGRTSGRDTDTQYF. CDR3 bases: TGTGCCAGCAGCGTAGGCAGGACTAGCGGGAGGGACACAGATACGCAGTATTTT. The variable domain in full, with the rest retrieved from reference TRBV9 and TRBJ2-3, is DSGVTQTPKHLITATGQRVTLRCSPRSGDLSVYWYQQSLDQGLQFLIQYYNGEERAKGNILERFSAQQFPDLHSELNLSSLELGDSALYFCASSVGRTSGRDTDTQYFGPGTRLTVL.

The CDR3 loop reads CASSPGTGAYEQYF. DNA for the CDR3: TGTGCCAGCTCCCCCGGGACGGGAGCCTACGAGCAGTACTTC. The V gene is TRBV2, the J gene TRBJ2-7; D is possibly TRBD2 (6 bases). This CDR3 contains 14 residues. The V end lost 8 bases, the J end lost 2 bases, and 16 bases lay between the germline ends. The germline V gene has CDR1 SNHLY and CDR2 FYNNEI.